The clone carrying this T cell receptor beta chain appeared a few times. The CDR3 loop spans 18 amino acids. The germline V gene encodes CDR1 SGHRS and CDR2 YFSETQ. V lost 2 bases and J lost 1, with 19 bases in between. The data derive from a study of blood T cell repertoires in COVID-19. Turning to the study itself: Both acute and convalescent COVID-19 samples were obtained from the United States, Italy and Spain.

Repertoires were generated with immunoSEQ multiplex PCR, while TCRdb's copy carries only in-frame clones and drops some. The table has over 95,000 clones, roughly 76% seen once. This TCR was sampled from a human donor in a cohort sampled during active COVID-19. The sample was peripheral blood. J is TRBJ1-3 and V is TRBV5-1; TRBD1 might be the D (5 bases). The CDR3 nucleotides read TGCGCCAGCAGCTTACAGGAGTGGGAAAGTGGATCTGGAAACACCATATATTTT. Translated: CASSLQEWESGSGNTIYF.